The clone carrying this T cell receptor (beta chain) was found many times. Its antigen remains unknown. The time point was: persistent/refractory GD, antithyroid drugs over 5 years with positive TRAb. The TCR library was made from RNA that had been extracted from PBMCs in TRIzol. Library construction for TCR beta used iRepertoire HTBI primers and Arm-PCR of CDR3 regions. One entry per CDR3 protein results from TCRdb running MiXCR on the multiplex PCR reads. The profile shows a few hundred thousand distinct CDR3 sequences, less than 30% of them singletons. The data derive from a study of regulatory T cells in long-lasting Graves disease. Germline V CDR1 and CDR2: SEHNR, FQNEAQ (reference sequence). The length of the CDR3 is 15 residues. V lost 3 bases to trimming and J lost 4 bases, with 15 bases between them. Study findings and constraints: Under persistent disease, TRBV28, TRBJ1-2 and TRBJ2-5 were used preferentially. Lower TCR diversity was seen in persistent Graves' patients than in newly diagnosed ones.

This receptor was taken from a woman in her thirties or forties with Graves disease. The sequencing here drew on peripheral blood mononuclear cells (PBMCs), taken when the disease was refractory, from a patient treated with antithyroid drugs. V usage is TRBV7-9 and J usage is TRBJ1-1; unclear D gene. The CDR3 DNA sequence: TGTGCCAGCAGCTTGGTCACAGCGTTGAGCACTGAAGCTTTCTTT. It is translated as CASSLVTALSTEAFF.